The rows below give T cell receptor beta chains drawn from one sample of a study of blood T cell repertoires in COVID-19. Sequenced by immunoSEQ multiplex PCR; TCRdb stores in-frame clones only, minus some. The sample consists of about 200,000 clones, roughly 80% of them appearing once. The specimen sequenced was peripheral blood. The receptors come from a woman aged 55-70 years with COVID-19, enrolled during active disease. Both conserved end residues are part of each CDR3. A D gene is named only where the DNA matches it firmly. Expanded clones are given a class, and other clones once, few, many or no size at all.

.	.	TRBV7-6	TRBJ1-2	CASSLAGAQGSYGYTF	TGTGCCAGCAGCTTAGCGGGGGCGCAGGGTAGCTATGGCTACACCTTC
.	.	TRBV3-1/TRBV3-2	TRBJ1-2	CASSQGGSYGYTF	TGTGCCAGCAGCCAAGGCGGATCCTATGGCTACACCTTC
.	TRBD2	TRBV7-3	TRBJ2-1	CASSSAGGAWNEQFF	TGTGCCAGCAGCTCAGCGGGGGGCGCCTGGAATGAGCAGTTCTTC
few	TRBD2	TRBV7-3	TRBJ2-1	CASSPRPTSGRNNEQFF	TGTGCCAGCAGCCCACGACCGACTAGCGGGAGGAATAATGAGCAGTTCTTC
few	TRBD1	TRBV19	TRBJ1-2	CASSIDRRDSYFSYGYTF	TGTGCCAGTAGTATAGATCGCCGGGACAGCTATTTCTCCTATGGCTACACCTTC
.	.	TRBV19	TRBJ2-2	CASSRHVTGELFF	TGTGCCAGTAGTAGACATGTCACCGGGGAGCTGTTTTTT
.	.	TRBV6-2/TRBV6-3	TRBJ2-7	CASSYSVTRLFSSYEQYF	TGTGCCAGCAGTTACTCAGTGACCCGACTGTTCAGCTCCTACGAGCAGTACTTC
.	.	TRBV6-5	TRBJ2-5	CATLGVGLTQYF	TGTGCCACCCTCGGGGTCGGTTTGACCCAGTACTTC
.	.	TRBV3-1/TRBV3-2	TRBJ2-2	CASSQGVAANTGELFF	TGTGCCAGCAGCCAAGGGGTAGCGGCGAACACCGGGGAGCTGTTTTTT
.	.	TRBV27	TRBJ2-1	CASSLSTRLARTLFF	TGTGCCAGCAGTTTATCCACCAGGCTAGCCAGGACTTTGTTCTTC
.	TRBD1	TRBV7-7	TRBJ2-5	CATGTGTAEETQYF	TGTGCTACGGGTACCGGGACAGCCGAAGAGACCCAGTACTTC
.	.	TRBV19	TRBJ2-4	CASSIDLDPSIGQYF	TGTGCCAGTAGTATAGATCTAGACCCTAGTATAGGCCAGTACTTC
few	TRBD2	TRBV4-1	TRBJ2-7	CASSQEKVGLAGEEQYF	TGCGCCAGCAGCCAAGAAAAGGTGGGACTAGCGGGAGAGGAGCAGTACTTC
.	TRBD1	TRBV7-9	TRBJ1-3	CASSTGSFGNTIYF	TGTGCCAGTTCGACAGGGTCATTTGGAAACACCATATATTTT
.	TRBD2	TRBV25-1	TRBJ2-1	CASSEVTGLGNEQFF	TGTGCCAGCAGTGAAGTGACGGGACTAGGCAATGAGCAGTTCTTC
.	.	TRBV19	TRBJ1-2	CASTDPDRTDRLYGYTF	TGTGCCAGTACCGATCCCGATAGGACGGACAGACTCTATGGCTACACCTTC
.	TRBD2	TRBV4-3	TRBJ2-4	CASSLSAGENIQYF	TGCGCCAGCAGCCTCTCGGCGGGGGAAAACATTCAGTACTTC
.	TRBD1	TRBV5-1	TRBJ2-1	CASSNADRGYNEQFF	TGCGCCAGCAGCAACGCGGACAGGGGCTACAATGAGCAGTTCTTC
.	.	TRBV5-4	TRBJ2-1	CASSKDSLTLYNEQFF	TGTGCCAGCAGCAAGGACTCGTTAACCCTCTACAATGAGCAGTTCTTC
.	.	TRBV7-8	TRBJ2-7	CASSLSGTGGYEQYF	TGTGCCAGCAGCTTATCCGGGACTGGCGGCTACGAGCAGTACTTC
.	.	TRBV11-2	TRBJ1-1	CASSPIPFTEAFF	TGTGCCAGCAGCCCTATTCCCTTCACTGAAGCTTTCTTT
once	.	TRBV6-5	TRBJ2-7	CASMRPTYEQYF	TGTGCCAGCATGCGGCCCACCTACGAGCAGTACTTC
.	TRBD2	TRBV3-1/TRBV3-2	TRBJ2-1	CASSRGGAGKDEQFF	TGTGCCAGCAGCCGCGGGGGGGCCGGGAAGGATGAGCAGTTCTTC
.	TRBD2	TRBV7-6	TRBJ2-5	CASSLGPLAGFQETQYF	TGTGCCAGCAGCTTAGGTCCCCTAGCGGGGTTCCAAGAGACCCAGTACTTC
.	.	TRBV7-2	TRBJ2-2	CASSLMSRQDGELFF	TGTGCCAGCAGTCTCATGTCCCGCCAGGACGGGGAGCTGTTTTTT